The next 4 T cell receptor beta chains were all read from a single sample in a study of identical twins. MiXCR, run by TCRdb on the 5' RACE reads, gives a single entry per CDR3 protein. This sample has under 300,000 distinct CDR3 sequences, with 10% to 15% found just once. This same sample was also taken into another study, of yellow fever vaccine responses in identical twins.

The sequencing sample was made of memory (CD45RO+) T cells sorted from blood. The source of these receptors is a woman under 30 in good health.

The rearrangement joins TRBV29-1 to TRBJ1-1, with TRBD1 identical over 9 bases. J gave up 1 base and V 7 bases, and 4 bases lay outside the gene matches. Germline V CDR1 and CDR2: SQVTM, ANQGSEA. CDR3 length equals 13 residues. CDR3 nucleotide sequence: TGCAGCGGCCGACAGGGGGAGAACACTGAAGCTTTCTTT. Its translation is CSGRQGENTEAFF.

The sample holds a few counts of this clonotype. This chain connects TRBV5-6 to TRBJ1-3; the D gene is possibly TRBD1 (6 bases). V was shortened by 1 base and J by 4 bases, with 12 bases between the two germline ends. This CDR3 has 15 amino acids. Germline-derived CDR1 and CDR2 are SGHDT and YYEEEE. The CDR3 is CASSLPGVPGNTIYF. CDR3 DNA: TGTGCCAGCAGCTTGCCAGGGGTGCCCGGAAACACCATATATTTT.

The chain carries TRBV27 and TRBJ1-2, with 7 bases matching TRBD1. J lost 5 bases, V lost 3 bases, and 3 bases had no gene match. Looked up from germline, CDR1 is MNHEY and CDR2 is SMNVEV (reference sequence). CDR3 size: 13 residues. CDR3 in amino acids: CASSLRTGYGYTF. In DNA form, the CDR3 reads TGTGCCAGCAGTTTGCGGACAGGTTATGGCTACACCTTC.

This clonotype has ten or more counts. This chain connects TRBV3-1 to TRBJ1-1, with D maybe TRBD1 (6 bases). Germline V gives CDR1 LGHDT, CDR2 YNNKEL (reference sequence). V shed 2 bases and J shed 1 base, with 8 bases lying between them. CDR3 length: 14 residues. The CDR3 DNA sequence: TGTGCCAGCAGCCAAACAGGGTCGAACACTGAAGCTTTCTTT. Its translation: CASSQTGSNTEAFF.